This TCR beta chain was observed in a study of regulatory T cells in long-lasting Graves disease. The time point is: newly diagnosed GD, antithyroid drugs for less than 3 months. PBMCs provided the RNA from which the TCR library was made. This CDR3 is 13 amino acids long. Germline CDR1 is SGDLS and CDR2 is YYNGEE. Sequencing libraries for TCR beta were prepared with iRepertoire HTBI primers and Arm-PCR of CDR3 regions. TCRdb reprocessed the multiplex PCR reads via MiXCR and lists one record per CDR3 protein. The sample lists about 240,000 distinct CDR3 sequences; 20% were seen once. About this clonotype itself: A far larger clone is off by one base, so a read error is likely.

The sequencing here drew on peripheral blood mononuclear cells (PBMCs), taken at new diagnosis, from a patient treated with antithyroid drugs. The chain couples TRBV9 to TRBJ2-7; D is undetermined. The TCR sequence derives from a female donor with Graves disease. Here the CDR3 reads CASSRGDRDEQYF. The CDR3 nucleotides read TGCGCCAGCAGCCGTGGGGATCGTGACGAGCAGTACTTC.